One T cell receptor beta chain is described in this entry. What it binds is not known. CD4+ naive, central memory, regulatory and stem cell-like memory cells were sorted via CD45RO/CCR7/CD25/CD127/CD95/CD27. The data were obtained in a study of beta chain features in type 1 diabetes. Study context: In age, gender and cell yields, patients were similar to healthy donors.

CDR3 length: 15 residues. The V end was cut by 5 bases, the J end by 5 bases, with 16 bases between. CDR1 SEHNR and CDR2 FQNEAQ come from the germline V gene (reference sequence). Study-wide results and caveats: PCR could preferentially amplify shorter templates, alike in patients and controls. There were fewer insertions and more deletions at the VDJ junctions of type 1 diabetes patients.

Every isolated RNA sample was fully reverse transcribed, so sequencing captured expressed TCRB transcripts. Only in-frame clones appear in the TCRdb table, and some are missing; sequencing was by immunoSEQ multiplex PCR. Here the sample spans fewer than 900,000 clones, about a sixth being singletons. Material for sequencing was naive CD4+ T cells from blood. The sequence was obtained from a woman under 30 in good health. This chain links TRBV7-9 with TRBJ2-1; a weak D match, TRBD2 (5 bases). DNA for the CDR3: TGTGCCAGCAGCCCAAATAGCGTAGGCAACAATGAGCAGTTCTTC. This translates into CASSPNSVGNNEQFF.